This section outlines one T cell receptor beta chain sequence together with its context. Its antigen is unidentified. This sample was taken from a study of blood T cells in healthy people across ages. Trimming took 5 bases from V and 0 from J, leaving 4 bases between them. The germline CDR1 and CDR2 sequences are MNHNY and SVGAGI (reference sequence). The CDR3 extends over 13 amino acids. The use of a sample-barcoded 5' primer and a J-beta primer mix characterized a second PCR of about 7 to 12 cycles. TCRdb re-called the 5' RACE reads with MiXCR, one entry per CDR3 protein. The sample records over 500,000 distinct CDR3 sequences, about 27% being singletons. Findings and caveats of the study: Long-lived donors had more naive CD4+ cells and higher diversity than aged donors.

The data also belong to a second study, concerning T cells of mothers and their children.

What was sequenced was blood. This chain connects TRBV6-6 to TRBJ2-2; D not certain. The source is a boy younger than 10 in good health. The CDR3 region is CASSHPNTGELFF. Written as DNA, the CDR3 is TGTGCCAGCAGTCACCCGAACACCGGGGAGCTGTTTTTT.